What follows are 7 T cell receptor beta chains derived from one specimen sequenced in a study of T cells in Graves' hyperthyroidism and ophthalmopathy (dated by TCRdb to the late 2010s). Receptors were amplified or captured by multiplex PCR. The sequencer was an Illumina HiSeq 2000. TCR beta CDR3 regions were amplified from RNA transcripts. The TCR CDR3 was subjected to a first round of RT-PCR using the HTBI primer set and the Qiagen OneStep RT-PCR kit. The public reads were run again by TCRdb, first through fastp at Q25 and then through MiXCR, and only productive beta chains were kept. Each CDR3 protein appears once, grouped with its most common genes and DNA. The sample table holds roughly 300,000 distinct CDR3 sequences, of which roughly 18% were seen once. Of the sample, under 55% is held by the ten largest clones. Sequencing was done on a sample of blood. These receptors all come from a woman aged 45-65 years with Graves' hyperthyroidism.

The CDR3 reads CAATTQGAKNIQFF. The CDR3, as DNA: TGTGCCGCGACGACCCAGGGGGCCAAAAACATTCAGTTCTTC. This rearrangement joins TRBV5-4 to TRBJ2-4; TRBD1 matches 8 bases. Matching the DNA end better, TRBJ2-1 makes the J call doubtful. CDR1 is SGHNT and CDR2 is YYREEE in the germline V gene (reference sequence). CDR3 length: 14 amino acids.

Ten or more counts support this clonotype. The CDR3 region is CASSVQVNTEAFF. The CDR3, as DNA: TGTGCCAGTAGCGTCCAGGTGAACACTGAAGCTTTCTTT. V usage is TRBV19 and J usage is TRBJ1-1; D is undetermined. This CDR3 spans 13 amino acids. Trimming left V 6 bases short and J 0 bases short, with 8 bases between. CDR1 and CDR2 (germline): LNHDA, SQIVND (reference sequence).

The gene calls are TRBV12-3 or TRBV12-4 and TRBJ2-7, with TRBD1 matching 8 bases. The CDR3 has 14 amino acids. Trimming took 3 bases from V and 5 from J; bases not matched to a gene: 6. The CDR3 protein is CASSFFQGANEQYF. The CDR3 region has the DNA TGTGCCAGCAGTTTTTTCCAGGGGGCCAACGAGCAGTACTTC.

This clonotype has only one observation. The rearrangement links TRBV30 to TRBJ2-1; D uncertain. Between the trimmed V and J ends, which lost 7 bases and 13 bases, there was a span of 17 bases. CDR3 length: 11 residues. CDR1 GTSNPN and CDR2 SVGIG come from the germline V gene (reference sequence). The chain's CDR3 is CAFSFGYIQFF. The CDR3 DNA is TGTGCCTTCTCCTTCGGGTACATTCAGTTCTTC.

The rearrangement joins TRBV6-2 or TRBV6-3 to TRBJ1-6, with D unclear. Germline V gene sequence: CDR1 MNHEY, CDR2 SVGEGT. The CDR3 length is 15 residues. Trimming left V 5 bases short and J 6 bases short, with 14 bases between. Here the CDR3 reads CASSGEAVPNSPLHF. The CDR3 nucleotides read TGTGCCAGCAGTGGAGAGGCAGTGCCTAATTCACCCCTCCACTTT.

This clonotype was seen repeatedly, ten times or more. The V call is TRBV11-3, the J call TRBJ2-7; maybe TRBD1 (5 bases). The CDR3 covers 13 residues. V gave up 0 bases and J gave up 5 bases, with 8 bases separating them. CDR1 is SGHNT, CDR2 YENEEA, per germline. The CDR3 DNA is TGTGCCAGCAGCTTAGACAGGGTCCACGAGCAGTACTTC. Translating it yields CASSLDRVHEQYF.

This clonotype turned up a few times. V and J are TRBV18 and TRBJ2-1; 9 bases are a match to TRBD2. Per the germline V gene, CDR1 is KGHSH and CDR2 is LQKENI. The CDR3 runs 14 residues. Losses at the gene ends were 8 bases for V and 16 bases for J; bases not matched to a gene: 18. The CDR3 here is CASSQAGGGVGQFF. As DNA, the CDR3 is TGTGCCAGCAGCCAAGCGGGGGGAGGGGTGGGCCAATTCTTC.